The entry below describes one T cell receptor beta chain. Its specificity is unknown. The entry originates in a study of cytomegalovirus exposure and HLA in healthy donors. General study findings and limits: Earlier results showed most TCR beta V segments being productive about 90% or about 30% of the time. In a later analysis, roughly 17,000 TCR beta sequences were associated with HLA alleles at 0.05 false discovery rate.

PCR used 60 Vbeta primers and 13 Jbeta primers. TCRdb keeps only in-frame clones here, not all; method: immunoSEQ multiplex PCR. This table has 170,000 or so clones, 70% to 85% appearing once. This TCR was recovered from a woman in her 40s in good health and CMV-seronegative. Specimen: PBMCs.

CDR3 protein: CASSFRTGVGDTQYF. DNA of the CDR3: TGTGCCAGCAGCTTCAGGACAGGGGTGGGAGATACGCAGTATTTT. The chain uses TRBV7-9 and TRBJ2-3; 9 bases align to TRBD1. J gave up 5 bases and V 3 bases, and 6 bases lay outside the gene matches. The CDR3 totals 15 residues. Germline CDR1 and CDR2: SEHNR and FQNEAQ (reference sequence).